Given below is one TCR beta chain in context. Its antigen is not identified. Germline CDR1 and CDR2: SNHLY and FYNNEI. Trimming stripped 3 bases from V and 4 bases from J, with 9 bases between. The CDR3 has 13 amino acids. These data are taken from a study of blood T cells in healthy people across ages. Study-level findings and limits: The authors considered diversity estimates from one million T cells to be underestimates. Reliance upon unsorted PBMCs precluded definitive naive versus antigen-experienced comparison.

A second PCR of 7 to 11 cycles used a sample-barcoded 5' primer and a J-beta primer mix. TCRdb independently ran MiXCR on the 5' RACE reads; one entry per CDR3 protein. The data show approximately 1.5 million distinct CDR3 sequences, with about 35% seen just once and 10% to 12% held by the top ten. Peripheral blood samples of roughly 9.9 milliliters were drawn from each donor. This receptor was taken from a woman between 25 and 40 years old in good health. Sequencing was performed on blood. The chain carries TRBV2 and TRBJ1-2; TRBD1 is a possible D gene (5 bases). The CDR3 loop reads CASSDVGAYGYTF. Here the CDR3 DNA reads TGTGCCAGCAGTGATGTTGGGGCCTATGGCTACACCTTC.